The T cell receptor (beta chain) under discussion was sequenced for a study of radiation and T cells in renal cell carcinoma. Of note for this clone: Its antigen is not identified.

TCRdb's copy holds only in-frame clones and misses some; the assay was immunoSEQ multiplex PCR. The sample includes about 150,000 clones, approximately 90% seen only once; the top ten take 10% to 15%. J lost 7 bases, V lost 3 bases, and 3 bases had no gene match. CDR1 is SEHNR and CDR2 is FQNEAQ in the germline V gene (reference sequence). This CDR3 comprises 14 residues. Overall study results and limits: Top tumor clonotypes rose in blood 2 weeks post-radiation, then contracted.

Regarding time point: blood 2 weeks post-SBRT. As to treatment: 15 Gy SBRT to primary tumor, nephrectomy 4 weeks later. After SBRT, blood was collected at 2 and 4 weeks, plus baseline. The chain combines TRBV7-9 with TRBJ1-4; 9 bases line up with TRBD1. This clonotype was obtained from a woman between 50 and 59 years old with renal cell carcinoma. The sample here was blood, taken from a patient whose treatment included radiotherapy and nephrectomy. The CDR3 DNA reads TGTGCCAGCAGCTTGGGGACAGGGATTGAAAAACTGTTTTTT. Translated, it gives CASSLGTGIEKLFF.